This TCR beta chain stems from a study of CD8 T cells in Susac syndrome. V was clipped by 3 bases and J by 5 bases, with 6 bases between them. This CDR3 comprises 12 residues. Germline V gene data show CDR1 as ENHRY and CDR2 as SYGVKD. RNA was extracted with the RNeasy kit, and a quantity of roughly 0.45 to 1 ug was reverse transcribed using random hexamers. TCRdb itself ran the immunoSEQ multiplex PCR reads through MiXCR, one entry per CDR3 protein. This sample yields about 430,000 distinct CDR3 sequences, of which approximately 85% are seen a single time; 0.09% to 0.15% belongs to the top ten. The V call is TRBV10-3, the J call TRBJ2-3; the D is unclear. Source material: CD8+ T cells from PBMCs. This clonotype originated in a human donor with multiple sclerosis. The CDR3 spells CAISDSVDTQYF. The CDR3, as DNA: TGTGCCATCAGTGATTCCGTAGATACGCAGTATTTT.